The subject of this entry is one TCR beta chain. For sequencing, patients were chosen who had shown expansion of CD8+CD57+ cells by flow cytometry. The sample is drawn from a study of CD8+CD57+ T cells in acquired aplastic anemia. CDR3 and TCR beta VDJ profiling relied on genomic DNA as the template. Each CDR3 protein is one row after TCRdb ran MiXCR on the reads. The sample consists of 180,000 or so distinct CDR3 sequences, less than 60% of them appearing once. CDR1 is SEHNR, CDR2 FQNEAQ, per germline (reference sequence). The CDR3 contains 15 residues. V lost 3 bases, J lost 0 bases, and 11 bases lay in between.

The chain joins TRBV7-9 to TRBJ1-1; D unresolved. This receptor was taken from a human donor with aplastic anemia. The sequenced sample was sorted CD4+, CD8+, or CD8+CD57+ T cells (not recorded which) from PBMCs. This chain's CDR3 is CASSFVRSMNTEAFF. The CDR3 DNA reads TGTGCCAGCAGCTTTGTCAGAAGCATGAACACTGAAGCTTTCTTT.